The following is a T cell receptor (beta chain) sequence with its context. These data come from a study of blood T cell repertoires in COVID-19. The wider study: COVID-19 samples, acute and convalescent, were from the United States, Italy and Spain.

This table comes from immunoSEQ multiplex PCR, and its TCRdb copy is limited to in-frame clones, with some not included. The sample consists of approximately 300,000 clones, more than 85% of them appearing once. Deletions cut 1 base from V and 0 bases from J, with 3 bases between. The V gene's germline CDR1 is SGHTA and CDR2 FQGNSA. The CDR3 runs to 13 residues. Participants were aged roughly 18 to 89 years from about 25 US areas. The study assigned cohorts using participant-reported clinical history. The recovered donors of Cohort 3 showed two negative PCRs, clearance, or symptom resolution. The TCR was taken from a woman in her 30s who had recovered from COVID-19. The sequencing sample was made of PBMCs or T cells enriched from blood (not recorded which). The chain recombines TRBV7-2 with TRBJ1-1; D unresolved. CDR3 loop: CASSLGMNTEAFF. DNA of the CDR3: TGTGCCAGCAGCTTAGGTATGAACACTGAAGCTTTCTTT.